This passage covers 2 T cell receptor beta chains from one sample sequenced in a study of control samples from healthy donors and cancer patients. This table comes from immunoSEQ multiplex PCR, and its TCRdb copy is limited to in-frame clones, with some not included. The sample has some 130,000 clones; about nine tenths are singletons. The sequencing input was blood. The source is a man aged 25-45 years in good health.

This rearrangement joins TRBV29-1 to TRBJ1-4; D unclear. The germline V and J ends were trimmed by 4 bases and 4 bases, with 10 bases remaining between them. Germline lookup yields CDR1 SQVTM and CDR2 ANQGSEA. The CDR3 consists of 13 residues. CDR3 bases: TGCAGCGTTGCCGAGGCGGGTAATGAAAAACTGTTTTTT. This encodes CSVAEAGNEKLFF.

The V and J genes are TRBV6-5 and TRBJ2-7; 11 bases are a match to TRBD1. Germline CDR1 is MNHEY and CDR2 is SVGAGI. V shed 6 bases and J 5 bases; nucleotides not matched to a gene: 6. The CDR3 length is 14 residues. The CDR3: CASSPGQGAHEQYF. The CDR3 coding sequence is TGTGCCAGCAGCCCCGGACAGGGGGCCCACGAGCAGTACTTC.